The 13 T cell receptor beta chains listed next were all sequenced from one sample in a study of regulatory T cells in long-lasting Graves disease (dated by TCRdb to 2020 to 2022). The library came from multiplex PCR. TCRdb shows the sequencer as Illumina HiSeq 4000. To build TCR beta libraries, CDR3 regions were amplified by Arm-PCR using iRepertoire HTBI primers. In TCRdb, the public reads were trimmed at Q25 with fastp and aligned with MiXCR, with productive beta chains retained. Each CDR3 protein gets just one entry, which takes the most common genes and DNA from the rows behind it. In all, the sample holds approximately 540,000 distinct CDR3 sequences, and around 12% of those were seen once. About 8.3% of the sample rests with the top ten. This specimen's time point label, per the study, means: newly diagnosed GD, antithyroid drugs for less than 3 months. For both TCR sequencing and RNA sequencing, RNA was extracted from PBMCs in TRIzol.

These same records also appear under a second study, on T cells in Graves' hyperthyroidism and ophthalmopathy.

The sample was peripheral blood mononuclear cells (PBMCs), taken at new diagnosis, from a patient treated with antithyroid drugs. The receptor source for this set is a woman aged 25 to 39 with Graves disease. Donor details come from another sample of the same person, matched by shared clones.

V usage is TRBV18 and J usage is TRBJ2-7, with a weak D call TRBD2 (5 bases). The germline V and J ends were trimmed by 3 bases and 7 bases, with 16 bases remaining between them. From germline, CDR1 is KGHSH and CDR2 LQKENI. The length of the CDR3 is 14 residues. In DNA, the CDR3 is TGTGCCAGCTCACCCGGGCTTCCATCGGGAGAGCAGTACTTC. It is translated as CASSPGLPSGEQYF.

The rearrangement joins TRBV2 to TRBJ2-5; D remains ambiguous. The J call is doubtful: the DNA matches TRBJ2-1 better. The CDR3 covers 17 residues. Per germline, CDR1 SNHLY and CDR2 FYNNEI. The CDR3 loop is CASSSVPTGRGNNEQFF. In nucleotides, the CDR3 is TGTGCCAGCAGTAGCGTCCCCACCGGGCGTGGTAACAATGAGCAGTTCTTC.

This clonotype has a count of ten or more. The V gene is TRBV7-9, the J gene TRBJ2-1; 14 nucleotides agree with TRBD2. The germline CDR1 and CDR2 sequences are SEHNR and FQNEAQ (reference sequence). Unmatched junction bases numbered 8, after V lost 5 bases and J lost 8 bases. CDR3 size: 16 residues. The CDR3: CASSTGTSGSPHEQFF. CDR3 bases: TGTGCCAGCAGCACCGGGACTAGCGGGAGCCCCCATGAGCAGTTCTTC.

This clonotype occurred many times. The chain uses TRBV5-6 and TRBJ1-2; D not resolved. The CDR3 has 15 residues. Germline V gives CDR1 SGHDT, CDR2 YYEEEE. V was trimmed by 6 bases and J by 7 bases, leaving 22 bases between them. Here the CDR3 reads CASTPGFWGHGGYTF. The DNA of the CDR3 is TGTGCCAGCACTCCCGGGTTTTGGGGTCATGGTGGCTACACCTTC.

This clonotype was detected ten times or more. The rearrangement uses TRBV27 and TRBJ1-4, with 7 positions matching TRBD1. The CDR3 is 13 amino acids. Germline loops: CDR1 MNHEY, CDR2 SMNVEV (reference sequence). V shed 4 bases, J shed 5 bases, and the junction held 1 base outside the gene matches. The CDR3 is CASSSTGNEKLFF. CDR3 DNA sequence: TGTGCCAGCAGTTCGACAGGGAATGAAAAACTGTTTTTT.

This clonotype was detected ten times or more. The chain is built from TRBV20-1 and TRBJ2-7, with a tentative D call TRBD1 (6 bases). V lost 0 bases to trimming and J lost 5 bases, with 14 bases between them. From germline, CDR1 is DFQATT and CDR2 SNEGSKA (reference sequence). The CDR3 spans 14 residues. CDR3 nucleotide sequence: TGCAGTGCTAGAGAGTGGCAGGGGTACCACGAGCAGTACTTC. This codes for CSAREWQGYHEQYF.

Ten or more counts support this clonotype. The junction departs from the called germline gene at one end, perhaps through a read error. J is TRBJ2-5 and V is TRBV11-2; 7 positions match TRBD1. Germline V lookup: CDR1 SGHAT, CDR2 FQNNGV. The CDR3 is 11 amino acids. The CDR3: CASSLTGVLDF. In DNA form, the CDR3 reads TGTGCCAGCAGCCTCACAGGGGTGTTGGACTTC.

This clonotype appeared a few times. The chain couples TRBV4-2 to TRBJ1-2; D is ambiguous. CDR1 is LGHNA, CDR2 YNFKEQ, per germline. V was trimmed by 0 bases and J by 2 bases, leaving 10 bases between them. This CDR3 has 15 residues. The CDR3 sequence: CASSQELHRNYGYTF. The CDR3 DNA sequence: TGTGCCAGCAGCCAAGAGCTACACCGAAACTATGGCTACACCTTC.

This clonotype was counted ten times or more. The rearrangement joins TRBV2 to TRBJ1-1, with TRBD1 as a possible D gene (5 bases). The V gene lost 4 bases and the J gene lost 6 bases, with 18 bases spanning the gap. Per germline, CDR1 SNHLY and CDR2 FYNNEI. The CDR3 loop spans 15 amino acids. DNA for the CDR3: TGTGCCAGCAGTGGGGGGTCGGCCGGATGGGCTGAAGCTTTCTTT. Encoded protein: CASSGGSAGWAEAFF.

In this sample, this clonotype turned up many times. This chain joins TRBV20-1 and TRBJ2-1; TRBD2 matches at 11 bases. CDR3 length equals 16 residues. V shed 1 base and J 1 base; nucleotides not matched to a gene: 3. CDR1 DFQATT and CDR2 SNEGSKA come from the germline V gene (reference sequence). CDR3 amino acids: CSARVLAGGSYNEQFF. DNA of the CDR3: TGCAGTGCTAGAGTTTTAGCGGGAGGGTCCTACAATGAGCAGTTCTTC.

There are many counts of this clonotype. The chain recombines TRBV2 with TRBJ1-4, with 8 nucleotides matching TRBD1. Looked up from germline, CDR1 is SNHLY and CDR2 is FYNNEI. Germline trimming cut 5 bases from V and 8 bases from J; bases unmatched to any gene: 7. CDR3 size: 14 residues. The CDR3 sequence: CASSPRQGREKLFF. The CDR3 DNA sequence: TGTGCCAGCAGTCCCCGACAGGGGCGGGAAAAACTGTTTTTT.

V and J are TRBV4-3 and TRBJ2-2; 7 bases match TRBD1. CDR1 and CDR2 from the germline V gene are LGHNA and YSLEER. The ends lost 3 bases at V and 4 bases at J; junction bases unmatched: 14. This CDR3 comprises 18 residues. The CDR3 nucleotides are TGCGCCAGCAGCCAGGCACCAACCGGGACAGCTGTCACCGGGGAGCTGTTTTTT. Translating gives CASSQAPTGTAVTGELFF.

This clonotype showed up many times. The V and J genes are TRBV18 and TRBJ2-7; D not certain. The germline gives CDR1 KGHSH, CDR2 LQKENI. Trimming removed 5 bases from V and 4 bases from J, with 18 bases in between. This CDR3 comprises 15 residues. The CDR3 reads CASSKFGQVAYEQYF. For the CDR3, the DNA is TGTGCCAGCTCAAAATTCGGGCAGGTCGCGTACGAGCAGTACTTC.